A selection of T cell receptor beta chains follows, all from one sample in a study of beta chain bispecific antibodies for T cell cancers. TCRdb analysed the 5' RACE reads with MiXCR anew, one entry per CDR3 protein. The sample lists tens of thousands of distinct CDR3 sequences; 2% to 2.5% were seen once. Antigen specificity for these receptors is unknown. The sample in question was healthy donor T cells cultured with leukemia cells, obtained from a culture containing a bispecific antibody targeting TCR Vbeta12. These receptors were collected from a human donor in good health. Some clones in this sample may be carry-over from other donors' samples. Both conserved end residues are part of each CDR3. The order of the fields is J gene, clone size, V gene, D gene, CDR3 DNA, CDR3 protein. A D gene is named only where the DNA matches it firmly. Clone size is given as how often the clone was seen (once, few, many) or a class if it is expanded.

>TRBJ1-6|many|TRBV2|TRBD1
TGTGCCAGCAGTGACAGACAGGGGGCTAATTCACCCCTCCACTTT
CASSDRQGANSPLHF
>TRBJ2-1|medium-sized|TRBV6-2/TRBV6-3|TRBD2
TGTGCCAGCAGTTACACTACTAGCGTTAACGAGCAGTTCTTC
CASSYTTSVNEQFF
>TRBJ2-7|many|TRBV19|-
TGTGCCAGTAGACAGGGCAACTCAAACGAGCAGTACTTC
CASRQGNSNEQYF
>TRBJ2-7|many|TRBV12-5|-
TGTGCTAGTGGCCCGCATCCCTACGAGCAGTACTTC
CASGPHPYEQYF
>TRBJ2-3|many|TRBV6-1|TRBD2
TGTGCCAGCAGTGTCCTAGCGGGGGGGCCCGATACGCAGTATTTT
CASSVLAGGPDTQYF
>TRBJ2-1|many|TRBV5-1|TRBD2
TGCGCCAGCAGCGCCCCAGCGGGGGGGCCGGACAATGAGCAGTTCTTC
CASSAPAGGPDNEQFF
>TRBJ1-5|many|TRBV2|TRBD1
TGTGCCAGCAGGGGGGATGACAGGGGGATTCAGCCCCAGCATTTT
CASRGDDRGIQPQHF
>TRBJ2-3|many|TRBV6-7|-
TGTGCCAGCATTACCCCGGGACTCGGCACGACAGATACGCAGTATTTT
CASITPGLGTTDTQYF
>TRBJ1-4|many|TRBV20-1|-
TGCAGTGCTAGGTTGAACGGCGCAACTAATGAAAAACTGTTTTTT
CSARLNGATNEKLFF
>TRBJ1-5|few|TRBV5-1|-
TGCGCCAGCAGCTTGGGCTTCGGAGGCAATCAGCCCCAGCATTTT
CASSLGFGGNQPQHF
>TRBJ2-7|many|TRBV20-1|TRBD2
TGCAGTGCCGGGGGGGGAACGTACGAGCAGTACTTC
CSAGGGTYEQYF
>TRBJ2-5|many|TRBV2|-
TGTGCCAGCAGGGAGGGGGCTGGGGAGACCCAGTACTTC
CASREGAGETQYF
>TRBJ2-1|medium-sized|TRBV7-3|-
TGTGCCAGCAGCTTAGAGGTCGGCTCCTACAATGAGCAGTTCTTC
CASSLEVGSYNEQFF
>TRBJ2-2|many|TRBV27|-
TGTGCCAGCAGTCCCGACAGGTTCGGAGGGGAGCTGTTTTTT
CASSPDRFGGELFF
>TRBJ2-1|many|TRBV29-1|TRBD1
TGCAGCGGAGGACAGGGCTGGGGAAATGAGCAGTTCTTC
CSGGQGWGNEQFF